These 26 T cell receptor beta chains share one sample of origin, sequenced in a study of OX40 agonist ivuxolimab in advanced cancers. The table came from immunoSEQ multiplex PCR; TCRdb's copy has only in-frame clones and leaves some out. Of about 79,000 clones in the sample, about 91% were seen once. Sample: CD4+ or CD8+ T cells sorted from blood, taken in a trial of the OX40 agonist ivuxolimab. Receptor source: an adult with an advanced solid tumor such as melanoma, head and neck, liver or kidney cancer.

The CDR3 loop is CASSRGQTNTGELFF. CDR3 DNA: TGTGCCAGCAGTCGGGGACAGACAAACACCGGGGAGCTGTTTTTT. This chain connects TRBV6-5 to TRBJ2-2; TRBD1 aligns across 7 bases. This CDR3 region has 15 residues. Trimming took 5 bases from V and 2 from J; bases not matched to a gene: 5. The germline V gene encodes CDR1 MNHEY and CDR2 SVGAGI.

This clone was found a few times. The CDR3 region has the DNA TGCAGTCCTGGGTTTCCGCGCTCCACCTTC. Translated: CSPGFPRSTF. The rearrangement links TRBV20-1 to TRBJ1-2; D gene ambiguous. Germline V CDR1 and CDR2: DFQATT, SNEGSKA (reference sequence). Trimming cost V 8 bases and J 13 bases, with 17 bases left between them. The CDR3 sequence is 10 residues long.

This chain connects TRBV5-6 to TRBJ1-2; D may be TRBD1 (5 bases). Germline values: CDR1 SGHDT, CDR2 YYEEEE. The CDR3 has 12 amino acids. The V end lost 1 base, the J end lost 8 bases, and 9 bases lay between the germline ends. The CDR3 loop reads CASSLWQGGYTF. The CDR3 nucleotides are TGTGCCAGCAGCTTGTGGCAGGGAGGCTACACCTTC.

V is TRBV19 and J is TRBJ2-3; 8 bases align to TRBD2. CDR1 and CDR2 (germline): LNHDA, SQIVND (reference sequence). The CDR3 totals 15 residues. Unmatched junction bases numbered 8, after V lost 4 bases and J lost 5 bases. CDR3 sequence reads: CASSTGTAGGDTQYF. The CDR3 DNA reads as TGTGCCAGTAGTACCGGGACGGCGGGGGGAGATACGCAGTATTTT.

The chain combines TRBV19 with TRBJ1-2; D is unclear. V was shortened by 3 bases and J by 1 base, with 12 bases between the two germline ends. This CDR3 comprises 15 residues. Germline V gives CDR1 LNHDA, CDR2 SQIVND (reference sequence). The CDR3 DNA follows: TGTGCCAGTAGTATGGCCGCAGGAGATAACTATGGCTACACCTTC. Its protein is CASSMAAGDNYGYTF. Complete variable domain (other parts from reference TRBV19 and TRBJ1-2): DGGITQSPKYLFRKEGQNVTLSCEQNLNHDAMYWYRQDPGQGLRLIYYSQIVNDFQKGDIAEGYSVSREKKESFPLTVTSAQKNPTAFYLCASSMAAGDNYGYTFGSGTRLTVV.

The chain recombines TRBV5-4 with TRBJ2-2; D remains ambiguous. This CDR3 region has 12 residues. Germline V lookup: CDR1 SGHNT, CDR2 YYREEE (reference sequence). Trimming took off 3 bases at V and 6 bases at J, with 6 bases between the two ends. CDR3 nucleotide sequence: TGTGCCAGCAGCTGGGATTCCGGGGAGCTGTTTTTT. It specifies CASSWDSGELFF.

This clone was picked up a small number of times. The CDR3 DNA reads as TGCGCCAGCATAGGGACTAGCGGTGAACGTCAGTACTTC. It translates to CASIGTSGERQYF. The chain employs TRBV10-2 and TRBJ2-7; 11 positions match TRBD2. V lost 7 bases to trimming and J lost 10 bases; unmatched junction nucleotides: 9. The CDR3 is 13 amino acids. Germline assignment: CDR1 WSHSY and CDR2 SAAADI.

This sequence joins TRBV19 and TRBJ2-7; tentatively, D is TRBD2 (5 bases). This CDR3 spans 17 amino acids. Germline V CDR1 and CDR2: LNHDA, SQIVND (reference sequence). With 0 bases removed from V and 5 bases from J, the gap between germline ends came to 20 bases. As DNA, the CDR3 is TGTGCCAGTAGTATAGATCGCTTTGGGAGTCGAGTCGACGAGCAGTACTTC. Translated: CASSIDRFGSRVDEQYF.

The chain is built from TRBV5-1 and TRBJ2-7; 8 nucleotides match TRBD2. This CDR3 comprises 15 residues. The junction had 12 bases not matched to a gene; V was cut back by 9 bases and J by 1 base. Germline assignment: CDR1 SGHRS and CDR2 YFSETQ. Here the CDR3 DNA reads TGCGCCAACGAAACTAAGCGGGAGTTATCCTACGAGCAGTACTTC. Translation gives CANETKRELSYEQYF.

This chain connects TRBV2 to TRBJ2-5, with a weak D call TRBD2 (7 bases). This CDR3 is built from 14 residues. V lost 4 bases and J 4 bases, leaving 13 bases between the germline ends. Germline values: CDR1 SNHLY, CDR2 FYNNEI. In DNA, the CDR3 is TGTGCCAGCAGTGGATACAGGGAGGGAGAGACCCAGTACTTC. Amino acid sequence: CASSGYREGETQYF. The entire variable domain, with the rest obtained from reference TRBV2 and TRBJ2-5, is as follows: EPEVTQTPSHQVTQMGQEVILRCVPISNHLYFYWYRQILGQKVEFLVSFYNNEISEKSEIFDDQFSVERPDGSNFTLKIRSTKLEDSAMYFCASSGYREGETQYFGPGTRLLVL.

As concerns this clone: The identical CDR3 is also encoded by other nucleotide sequences in the sample. This rearrangement joins TRBV27 to TRBJ2-1; possible D gene TRBD2, 5 bases. V was trimmed by 3 bases and J by 1 base, leaving 7 bases between them. The germline CDR1 and CDR2 sequences are MNHEY and SMNVEV (reference sequence). The CDR3 sequence is 14 residues long. CDR3 DNA sequence: TGTGCCAGCAGTTTTCGGGGTTCCTACAATGAGCAGTTCTTC. Translation gives CASSFRGSYNEQFF.

The chain has TRBV5-3 and TRBJ2-4, with 10 bases fitting TRBD1. TRBV5-3 is sorted into the ORF group, with uncertain function. The CDR3 covers 16 residues. J was trimmed by 13 bases and V by 3 bases; bases with no gene match: 16. CDR3 amino acids: CARSSFTGTGEVLQYF. CDR3 bases: TGTGCCAGAAGCTCATTTACCGGGACAGGGGAGGTTCTCCAGTACTTC.

CDR3 sequence (DNA): TGTGCCAGCAGCTTCAGCACAGATACGCAGTATTTT. It yields the protein CASSFSTDTQYF. The gene calls are TRBV7-9 and TRBJ2-3, with D unclear. The CDR3 loop spans 12 amino acids. Trimming took 3 bases from V and 0 from J, leaving 1 base between them. Germline V gene data show CDR1 as SEHNR and CDR2 as FQNEAQ (reference sequence).

The count of this clone is one. The chain recombines TRBV18 with TRBJ1-5, with unresolved D. Deletions cut 2 bases from V and 0 bases from J, with 8 bases between. There are 15 residues in the CDR3. Per germline, CDR1 KGHSH and CDR2 LQKENI. CDR3 DNA: TGTGCCAGCTCACCAGGATTAGATAGCAATCAGCCCCAGCATTTT. It yields the protein CASSPGLDSNQPQHF. The variable domain in full, with the rest retrieved from reference TRBV18 and TRBJ1-5, is NAGVMQNPRHLVRRRGQEARLRCSPMKGHSHVYWYRQLPEEGLKFMVYLQKENIIDESGMPKERFSAEFPKEGPSILRIQQVVRGDSAAYFCASSPGLDSNQPQHFGDGTRLSIL.

The table lists this clone with a count of one. The chain couples TRBV30 to TRBJ1-2, with D perhaps TRBD1 (5 bases). CDR3 length: 14 amino acids. V was clipped by 1 base and J by 4 bases, with 13 bases between them. Per germline, CDR1 GTSNPN and CDR2 SVGIG (reference sequence). CDR3 sequence reads: CAWSGGRVSYGYTF. CDR3 coding DNA: TGTGCCTGGAGTGGGGGACGAGTCTCCTATGGCTACACCTTC.

This sequence joins TRBV7-8 and TRBJ1-3, with a possible D match to TRBD1 (6 bases). Trimming took 1 base from V and 6 from J, leaving 16 bases between them. CDR1 is SGHVS, CDR2 FQNEAQ, per germline. This CDR3 has 16 amino acids. Here the CDR3 reads CASSLGAGARVNTIYF. The CDR3 nucleotides read TGTGCCAGCAGCTTAGGTGCGGGGGCGCGGGTAAACACCATATATTTT.

This clone came up once. This chain links TRBV7-2 with TRBJ1-5; D gene uncertain. Trimming left V 2 bases short and J 2 bases short, with 10 bases between. Germline V lookup: CDR1 SGHTA, CDR2 FQGNSA. The length of the CDR3 is 15 residues. For the CDR3, the DNA is TGTGCCAGCAGCTTATTCCATGGTGGCAATCAGCCCCAGCATTTT. As protein: CASSLFHGGNQPQHF.

Of note for this clone: The same CDR3 also results from other DNA sequences found in this sample. CDR3 DNA sequence: TGTGCCAGCAGCTTAGGGCTAGCGGGAGTAAATGAGCAGTTCTTC. This translates into CASSLGLAGVNEQFF. The rearrangement joins TRBV7-3 to TRBJ2-1, with 10 nucleotides matching TRBD2. V shed 2 bases, J shed 7 bases, and the junction held 5 bases outside the gene matches. Germline values: CDR1 SGHTA, CDR2 FQGTGA. The CDR3 contains 15 residues.

The chain couples TRBV5-1 to TRBJ1-3, with D hard to call. Trimming left V 6 bases short and J 0 bases short, with 7 bases between. The CDR3 covers 13 residues. CDR1 is SGHRS and CDR2 is YFSETQ in the germline V gene. CDR3 residues: CASIDPSGNTIYF. The CDR3 coding sequence is TGCGCCAGCATAGACCCCTCTGGAAACACCATATATTTT.

This rearrangement joins TRBV30 to TRBJ1-2; 8 bases match TRBD1. CDR3 length: 15 residues. The germline gives CDR1 GTSNPN, CDR2 SVGIG (reference sequence). J lost 8 bases, V lost 2 bases, and 13 bases had no gene match. The CDR3 loop reads CAWSPSPGTGGGYTF. DNA of the CDR3: TGTGCCTGGAGTCCCTCCCCCGGGACAGGTGGCGGCTACACCTTC. The full variable domain, in which reference TRBV30 and TRBJ1-2 provide the parts outside the CDR3, is SQTIHQWPATLVQPVGSPLSLECTVEGTSNPNLYWYRQAAGRGLQLLFYSVGIGQISSEVPQNLSASRPQDRQFILSSKKLLLSDSGFYLCAWSPSPGTGGGYTFGSGTRLTVV.

This chain connects TRBV11-2 to TRBJ2-5; tentatively, D is TRBD1 (6 bases). The CDR3 length is 16 residues. Germline-derived CDR1 and CDR2 are SGHAT and FQNNGV. V was clipped by 2 bases and J by 0 bases, with 13 bases between them. CDR3 nucleotide sequence: TGTGCCAGCAGCTTACAGGGGCAAAAGTACCAAGAGACCCAGTACTTC. Protein: CASSLQGQKYQETQYF.

This chain joins TRBV19 and TRBJ2-3, with D uncertain. Germline CDR1 LNHDA, CDR2 SQIVND (reference sequence). There are 12 residues in the CDR3. Trimming took off 6 bases at V and 4 bases at J, with 8 bases between the two ends. Here the CDR3 DNA reads TGTGCCAGTAGCGAGGCGGCAGATACGCAGTATTTT. Translating it yields CASSEAADTQYF.

Note on this clone: The junction departs from the called germline gene at one end, perhaps through a read error. V usage is TRBV7-7 and J usage is TRBJ1-2; D gene uncertain. This CDR3 comprises 14 residues. The V gene's germline CDR1 is SSHAT and CDR2 FNYEAQ (reference sequence). This chain's CDR3 is CASSYRDSNYGYTF. CDR3 in DNA: TGTGCTAGCAGCTACAGAGATTCTAACTATGGCTACACCTTC.

This chain connects TRBV9 to TRBJ1-5, with TRBD1 matching over 7 bases. V dropped 3 bases and J dropped 1; count of bases not matched to a gene: 7. This CDR3 has 16 residues. From germline, CDR1 is SGDLS and CDR2 YYNGEE. DNA for the CDR3: TGTGCCAGCAGCGCCAGGGGGACCCTCAGCAATCAGCCCCAGCATTTT. Amino acids: CASSARGTLSNQPQHF. The whole variable domain, remainder taken from reference TRBV9 and TRBJ1-5, is DSGVTQTPKHLITATGQRVTLRCSPRSGDLSVYWYQQSLDQGLQFLIQYYNGEERAKGNILERFSAQQFPDLHSELNLSSLELGDSALYFCASSARGTLSNQPQHFGDGTRLSIL.

This clone occurred once. Given the absence of the conserved phenylalanine or tryptophan at the CDR3 end, a read error is likely. It is unclear where the CDR3 begins or ends on the DNA, so no DNA is shown, and the CDR3 is as TCRdb lists it. The V gene is TRBV28, the J gene TRBJ1-2; TRBD1, the table's D call, was not compared with the DNA. Germline V gene lookup returns CDR1 MDHEN and CDR2 SYDVKM. 14 amino acids form the CDR3, both terminal residues included. This CDR3 reads CASSPPGQGNVLYL.

V usage is TRBV19 and J usage is TRBJ2-3; 9 bases line up with TRBD1. The J segment lost 6 bases and the V segment lost 4 bases, leaving 5 bases of the junction unmatched. The CDR3 has 14 residues. In germline, CDR1 is LNHDA, CDR2 SQIVND (reference sequence). CDR3 nucleotides: TGTGCCAGTAGTAAAGGGACAGGGATGGATACGCAGTATTTT. This gives the protein CASSKGTGMDTQYF.